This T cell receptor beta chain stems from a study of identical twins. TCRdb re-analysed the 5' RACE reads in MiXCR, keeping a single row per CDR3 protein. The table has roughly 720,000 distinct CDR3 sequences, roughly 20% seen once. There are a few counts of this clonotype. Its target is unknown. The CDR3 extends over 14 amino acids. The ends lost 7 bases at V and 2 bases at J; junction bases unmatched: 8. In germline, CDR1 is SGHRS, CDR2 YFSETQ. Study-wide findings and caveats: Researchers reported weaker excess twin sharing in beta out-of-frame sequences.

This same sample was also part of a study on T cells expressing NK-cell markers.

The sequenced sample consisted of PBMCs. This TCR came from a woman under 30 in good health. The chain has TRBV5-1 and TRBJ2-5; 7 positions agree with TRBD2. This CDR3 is CASSGGVVQETQYF. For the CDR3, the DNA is TGCGCCAGCTCGGGAGGCGTTGTTCAAGAGACCCAGTACTTC.